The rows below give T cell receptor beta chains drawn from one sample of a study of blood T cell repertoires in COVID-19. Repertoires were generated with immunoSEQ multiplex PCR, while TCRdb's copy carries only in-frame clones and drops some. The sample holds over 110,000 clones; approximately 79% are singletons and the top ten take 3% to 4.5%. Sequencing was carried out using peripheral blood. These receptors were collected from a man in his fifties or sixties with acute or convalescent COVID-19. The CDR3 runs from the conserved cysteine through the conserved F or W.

CDR3 protein: CASSFSGTGVNQPQHF
J gene: TRBJ1-5
V gene: TRBV16

CDR3 protein: CASRLGTANTEAFF
J gene: TRBJ1-1
V gene: TRBV7-3

CDR3 protein: CASSPPMSSEAFF
J gene: TRBJ1-1
V gene: TRBV18

CDR3 protein: CASSLFTGLDNEQFF
J gene: TRBJ2-1
V gene: TRBV27

CDR3 protein: CASSKTGGTDTQYF
J gene: TRBJ2-3
V gene: TRBV6-2/TRBV6-3

CDR3 protein: CASSLGASNEQFF
J gene: TRBJ2-1
V gene: TRBV5-6

CDR3 protein: CASKPGQGTSSYEQYF
J gene: TRBJ2-7
V gene: TRBV28

CDR3 protein: CASSLLQSYGYTF
J gene: TRBJ1-2
V gene: TRBV7-8

CDR3 protein: CASSQAGVRAEQYF
J gene: TRBJ2-7
V gene: TRBV3-1/TRBV3-2

CDR3 protein: CASTGISNQPQHF
J gene: TRBJ1-5
V gene: TRBV6-5

CDR3 protein: CASSPGTVNTEAFF
J gene: TRBJ1-1
V gene: TRBV27

CDR3 protein: CASRGLAGTNEQFF
J gene: TRBJ2-1
V gene: TRBV6-5

CDR3 protein: CSASPSGLSYEQYF
J gene: TRBJ2-7
V gene: TRBV20-1

CDR3 protein: CAWSDSYGYTF
J gene: TRBJ1-2
V gene: TRBV30

CDR3 protein: CASTGGRYGYTF
J gene: TRBJ1-2
V gene: TRBV28

CDR3 protein: CASSPGGAGITYGYTF
J gene: TRBJ1-2
V gene: TRBV28

CDR3 protein: CASSSRGAQYF
J gene: TRBJ2-5
V gene: TRBV6-2/TRBV6-3

CDR3 protein: CAIKEGQNTYEQYF
J gene: TRBJ2-7
V gene: TRBV10-3

CDR3 protein: CASSLTGNTGELFF
J gene: TRBJ2-2
V gene: TRBV7-2

CDR3 protein: CASSLGAPNYGYTF
J gene: TRBJ1-2
V gene: TRBV28

CDR3 protein: CASMGQAVLKGANVLTF
J gene: TRBJ2-6
V gene: TRBV2

CDR3 protein: CASRSGTGGNYGYTF
J gene: TRBJ1-2
V gene: TRBV28

CDR3 protein: CATSRDRTGGARQPQHF
J gene: TRBJ1-5
V gene: TRBV15

CDR3 protein: CASSVSSGPFTDTQYF
J gene: TRBJ2-3
V gene: TRBV28

CDR3 protein: CASRGSSETQYF
J gene: TRBJ2-5
V gene: TRBV12-3/TRBV12-4

CDR3 protein: CASSLQSGTGTYNEQFF
J gene: TRBJ2-1
V gene: TRBV7-2

CDR3 protein: CASSSSTGTSAGTQYF
J gene: TRBJ2-5
V gene: TRBV28

CDR3 protein: CASSLGDTTYEQYF
J gene: TRBJ2-7
V gene: TRBV5-1

CDR3 protein: CASTYGDPATNEKLFF
J gene: TRBJ1-4
V gene: TRBV28

CDR3 protein: CASSQDEALGDTGELFF
J gene: TRBJ2-2
V gene: TRBV4-1

CDR3 protein: CATSAPGGVQPQHF
J gene: TRBJ1-5
V gene: TRBV24-1

CDR3 protein: CASSVLQGGEQYF
J gene: TRBJ2-7
V gene: TRBV5-8

CDR3 protein: CASSIRTGGPYEQYF
J gene: TRBJ2-7
V gene: TRBV19

CDR3 protein: CASSGTGNEQYF
J gene: TRBJ2-7
V gene: TRBV27

CDR3 protein: CASIQGGNQPQHF
J gene: TRBJ1-5
V gene: TRBV6-6

CDR3 protein: CASSYPGNQETQYF
J gene: TRBJ2-5
V gene: TRBV27

CDR3 protein: CAISERGELFF
J gene: TRBJ2-2
V gene: TRBV10-3

CDR3 protein: CAISETGTGATDTQYF
J gene: TRBJ2-3
V gene: TRBV10-3

CDR3 protein: CASSLKGTSAYNEQFF
J gene: TRBJ2-1
V gene: TRBV27

CDR3 protein: CASSRLTPRGDQPQHF
J gene: TRBJ1-5
V gene: TRBV28

CDR3 protein: CASSYSRAHNEQFF
J gene: TRBJ2-1
V gene: TRBV6-2/TRBV6-3

CDR3 protein: CASSQIGQGNSPLHF
J gene: TRBJ1-6
V gene: TRBV14

CDR3 protein: CAIRGTSSNQPQHF
J gene: TRBJ1-5
V gene: TRBV10-3

CDR3 protein: CANGQGAATGELFF
J gene: TRBJ2-2
V gene: TRBV2

CDR3 protein: CSASLQPNEKLFF
J gene: TRBJ1-4
V gene: TRBV20-1

CDR3 protein: CASSVSGSSYNEQFF
J gene: TRBJ2-1
V gene: TRBV18